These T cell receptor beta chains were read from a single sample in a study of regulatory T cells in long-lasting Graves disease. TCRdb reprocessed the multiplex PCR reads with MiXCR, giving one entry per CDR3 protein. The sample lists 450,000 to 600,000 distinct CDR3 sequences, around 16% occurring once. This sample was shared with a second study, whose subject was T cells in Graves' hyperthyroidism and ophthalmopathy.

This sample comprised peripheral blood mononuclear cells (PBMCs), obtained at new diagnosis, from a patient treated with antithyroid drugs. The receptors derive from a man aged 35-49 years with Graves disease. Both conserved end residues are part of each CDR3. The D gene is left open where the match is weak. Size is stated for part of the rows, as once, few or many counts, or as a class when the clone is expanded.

CDR3nt: TGTGCCAGCAGCTTAGGTTCGCTAGCGGGGCCCCAAGAGACCCAGTACTTC
CDR3aa: CASSLGSLAGPQETQYF
d_gene: TRBD2
v_gene: TRBV11-2
abundance: -
j_gene: TRBJ2-5

CDR3nt: TGTGCCAGCAGCTTAGCTACCATGGGAAACACCATATATTTT
CDR3aa: CASSLATMGNTIYF
d_gene: -
v_gene: TRBV7-9
abundance: once
j_gene: TRBJ1-3

CDR3nt: TGTGCCAGCAGCCCGGGACAGACTAAAGAGACCCAGTACTTC
CDR3aa: CASSPGQTKETQYF
d_gene: TRBD1
v_gene: TRBV7-9
abundance: many
j_gene: TRBJ2-5

CDR3nt: TGTGCCAGCAGTGGGACAGGGGTTTTTCAAACCTCCTACTACGAGCAGTACTTC
CDR3aa: CASSGTGVFQTSYYEQYF
d_gene: TRBD1
v_gene: TRBV12-3/TRBV12-4
abundance: -
j_gene: TRBJ2-7

CDR3nt: TGTGCCAGCAGTTCAACTGGGTACGCGAACACCGGGGAGCTGTTTTTT
CDR3aa: CASSSTGYANTGELFF
d_gene: -
v_gene: TRBV27
abundance: -
j_gene: TRBJ2-2

CDR3nt: TGTGCCAGCAGCGACAGGGCAAGCAATCAGCCCCAGCATTTT
CDR3aa: CASSDRASNQPQHF
d_gene: TRBD1
v_gene: TRBV12-3/TRBV12-4
abundance: many
j_gene: TRBJ1-5

CDR3nt: TGTGCCAGCAGCTTAGTTTCAAGGGTGAATGAGCAGTTCTTC
CDR3aa: CASSLVSRVNEQFF
d_gene: -
v_gene: TRBV11-2
abundance: many
j_gene: TRBJ2-1

CDR3nt: TGTGCCAGCAGTCCCAGACAGGGCTACAATGAGCAGTTCTTC
CDR3aa: CASSPRQGYNEQFF
d_gene: TRBD1
v_gene: TRBV12-3/TRBV12-4
abundance: many
j_gene: TRBJ2-1

CDR3nt: TGTGCCAGCAGAACGACGCCTAGCGGGAGGGGTGAGCAGTACTTC
CDR3aa: CASRTTPSGRGEQYF
d_gene: TRBD2
v_gene: TRBV3-1
abundance: many
j_gene: TRBJ2-7

CDR3nt: TGTGCCAGCAGCCAAGATATTGGGGTGGGCACTGAAGCTTTCTTT
CDR3aa: CASSQDIGVGTEAFF
d_gene: -
v_gene: TRBV3-1
abundance: -
j_gene: TRBJ1-1

CDR3nt: TGTGCCACCTCTTCCGGGACAGGGAACACCGGGGAGCTGTTTTTT
CDR3aa: CATSSGTGNTGELFF
d_gene: TRBD1
v_gene: TRBV7-9
abundance: -
j_gene: TRBJ2-2

CDR3nt: TGCGCCAGCAGCCCTGGACAGCCGGAGACCCAGTACTTC
CDR3aa: CASSPGQPETQYF
d_gene: -
v_gene: TRBV4-1
abundance: -
j_gene: TRBJ2-5

CDR3nt: TGCGCCAGCAGCTTACTGGGACAGGACTACGAGCAGTACTTC
CDR3aa: CASSLLGQDYEQYF
d_gene: TRBD1
v_gene: TRBV5-1
abundance: -
j_gene: TRBJ2-7

CDR3nt: TGTGCCAGCAGTTCTGGAGGGCTGGCCAAAAACATTCAGTACTTC
CDR3aa: CASSSGGLAKNIQYF
d_gene: -
v_gene: TRBV28
abundance: many
j_gene: TRBJ2-4

CDR3nt: TGTGCCAGCAGTTTGGCCACAGGGGATGAGACCCAGTACTTC
CDR3aa: CASSLATGDETQYF
d_gene: TRBD1
v_gene: TRBV28
abundance: few
j_gene: TRBJ2-5

CDR3nt: TGTGCCAGCAGTGACCAGAGGACTAGCGGGGGGTATACCTACAATGAGCAGTTCTTC
CDR3aa: CASSDQRTSGGYTYNEQFF
d_gene: TRBD2
v_gene: TRBV2
abundance: many
j_gene: TRBJ2-1

CDR3nt: TGTGCCAGCAGTCCCTCACTGGGGGCGGGCGAGCAGTACTTC
CDR3aa: CASSPSLGAGEQYF
d_gene: -
v_gene: TRBV6-2/TRBV6-3
abundance: once
j_gene: TRBJ2-7